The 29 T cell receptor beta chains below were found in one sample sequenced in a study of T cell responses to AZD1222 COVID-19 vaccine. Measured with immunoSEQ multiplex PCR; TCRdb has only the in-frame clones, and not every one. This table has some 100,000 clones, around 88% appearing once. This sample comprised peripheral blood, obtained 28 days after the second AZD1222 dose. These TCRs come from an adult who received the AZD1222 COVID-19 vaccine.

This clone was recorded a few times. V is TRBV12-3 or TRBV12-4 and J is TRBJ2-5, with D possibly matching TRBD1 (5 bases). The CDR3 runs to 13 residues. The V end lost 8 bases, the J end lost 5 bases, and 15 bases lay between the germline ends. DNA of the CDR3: TGTGCCAGCGCGAGGAACAGGTGGGAGACCCAGTACTTC. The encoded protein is CASARNRWETQYF.

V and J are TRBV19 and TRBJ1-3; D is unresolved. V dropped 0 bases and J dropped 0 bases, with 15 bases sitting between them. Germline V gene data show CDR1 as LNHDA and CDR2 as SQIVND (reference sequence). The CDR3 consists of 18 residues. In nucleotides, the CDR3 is TGTGCCAGTAGTATAGATCCCACATTCTTGAGCTCTGGAAACACCATATATTTT. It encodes CASSIDPTFLSSGNTIYF.

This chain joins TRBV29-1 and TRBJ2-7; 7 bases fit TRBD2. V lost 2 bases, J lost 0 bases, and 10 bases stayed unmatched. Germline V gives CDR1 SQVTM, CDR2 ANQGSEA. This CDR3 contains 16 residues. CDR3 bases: TGCAGCGTTGAAACATCCCCGGGGGGAAGCTCCTACGAGCAGTACTTC. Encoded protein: CSVETSPGGSSYEQYF.

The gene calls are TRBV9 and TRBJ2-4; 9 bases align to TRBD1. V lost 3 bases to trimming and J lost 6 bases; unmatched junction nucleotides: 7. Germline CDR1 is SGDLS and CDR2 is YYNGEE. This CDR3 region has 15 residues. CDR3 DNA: TGTGCCAGCAGCGAAATGACAGGGGGGAGAAACATTCAGTACTTC. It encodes CASSEMTGGRNIQYF. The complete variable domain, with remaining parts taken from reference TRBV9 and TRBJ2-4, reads DSGVTQTPKHLITATGQRVTLRCSPRSGDLSVYWYQQSLDQGLQFLIQYYNGEERAKGNILERFSAQQFPDLHSELNLSSLELGDSALYFCASSEMTGGRNIQYFGAGTRLSVL.

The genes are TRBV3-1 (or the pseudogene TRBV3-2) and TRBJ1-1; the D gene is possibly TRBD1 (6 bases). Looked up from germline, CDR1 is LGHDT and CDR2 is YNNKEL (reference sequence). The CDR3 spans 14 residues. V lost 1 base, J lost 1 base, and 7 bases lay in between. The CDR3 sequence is CASSQGTANTEAFF. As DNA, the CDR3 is TGTGCCAGCAGCCAAGGGACAGCGAACACTGAAGCTTTCTTT.

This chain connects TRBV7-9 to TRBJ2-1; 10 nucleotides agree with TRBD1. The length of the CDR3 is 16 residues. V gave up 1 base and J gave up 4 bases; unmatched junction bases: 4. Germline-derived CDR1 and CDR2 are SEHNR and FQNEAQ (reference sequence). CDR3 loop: CASSLEGTGEYNEQFF. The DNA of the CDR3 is TGTGCCAGCAGCTTAGAAGGGACAGGGGAGTACAATGAGCAGTTCTTC.

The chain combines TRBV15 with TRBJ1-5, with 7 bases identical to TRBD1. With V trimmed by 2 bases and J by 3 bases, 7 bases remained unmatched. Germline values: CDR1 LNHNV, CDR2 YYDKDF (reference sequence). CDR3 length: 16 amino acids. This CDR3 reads CATSRNRGPPNQPQHF. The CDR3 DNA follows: TGTGCCACCAGCAGAAACAGGGGCCCACCCAATCAGCCCCAGCATTTT.

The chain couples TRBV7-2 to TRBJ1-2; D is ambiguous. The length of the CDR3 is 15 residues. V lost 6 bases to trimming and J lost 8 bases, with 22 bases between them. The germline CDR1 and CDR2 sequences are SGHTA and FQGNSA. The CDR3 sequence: CASRLIPTQLYGYTF. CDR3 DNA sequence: TGTGCCAGCAGGCTTATACCGACACAACTATACGGCTACACCTTC.

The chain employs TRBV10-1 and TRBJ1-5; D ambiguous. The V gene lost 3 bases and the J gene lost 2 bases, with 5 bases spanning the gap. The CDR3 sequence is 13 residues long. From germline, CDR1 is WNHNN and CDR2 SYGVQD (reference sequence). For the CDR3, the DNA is TGCGCCAGCAGTGATCGGCGCAATCAGCCCCAGCATTTT. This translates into CASSDRRNQPQHF.

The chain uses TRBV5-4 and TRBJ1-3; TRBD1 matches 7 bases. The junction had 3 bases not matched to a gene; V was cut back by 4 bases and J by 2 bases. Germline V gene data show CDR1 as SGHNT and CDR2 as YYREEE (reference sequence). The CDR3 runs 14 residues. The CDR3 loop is CASSATGAGNTIYF. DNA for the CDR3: TGTGCCAGCAGCGCCACAGGGGCTGGAAACACCATATATTTT.

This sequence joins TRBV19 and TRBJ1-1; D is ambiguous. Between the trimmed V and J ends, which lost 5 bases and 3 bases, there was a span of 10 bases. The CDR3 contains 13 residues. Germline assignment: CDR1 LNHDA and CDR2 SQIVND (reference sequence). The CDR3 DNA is TGTGCCAGTAGTCCCCAAGGCTACACTGAAGCTTTCTTT. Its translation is CASSPQGYTEAFF.

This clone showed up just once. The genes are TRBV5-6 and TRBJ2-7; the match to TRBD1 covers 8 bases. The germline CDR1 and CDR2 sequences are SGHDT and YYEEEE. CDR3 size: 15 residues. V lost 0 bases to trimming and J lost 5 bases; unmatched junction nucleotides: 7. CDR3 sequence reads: CASSLVAGGGHEQYF. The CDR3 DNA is TGTGCCAGCAGCTTGGTCGCAGGGGGCGGACACGAGCAGTACTTC.

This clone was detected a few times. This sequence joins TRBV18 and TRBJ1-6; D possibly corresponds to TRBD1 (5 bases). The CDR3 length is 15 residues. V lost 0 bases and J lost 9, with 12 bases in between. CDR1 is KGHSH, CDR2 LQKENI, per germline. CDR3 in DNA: TGTGCCAGCTCACCACCTGGGGGTCTTGGTTCACCCCTCCACTTT. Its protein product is CASSPPGGLGSPLHF.

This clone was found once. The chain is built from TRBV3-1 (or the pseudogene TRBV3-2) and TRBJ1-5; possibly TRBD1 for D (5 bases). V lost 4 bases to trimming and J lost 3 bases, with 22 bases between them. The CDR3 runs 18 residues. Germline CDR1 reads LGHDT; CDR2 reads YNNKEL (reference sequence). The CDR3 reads CASSPSGLSGGNNQPQHF. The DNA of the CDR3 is TGTGCCAGCAGCCCCTCAGGCTTGTCTGGGGGGAACAATCAGCCCCAGCATTTT.

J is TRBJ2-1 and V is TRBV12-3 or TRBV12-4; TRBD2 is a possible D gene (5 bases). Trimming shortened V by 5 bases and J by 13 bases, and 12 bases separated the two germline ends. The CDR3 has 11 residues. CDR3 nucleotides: TGTGCCAGCAGTCCGACCCGGGGACAGTTCTTC. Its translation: CASSPTRGQFF.

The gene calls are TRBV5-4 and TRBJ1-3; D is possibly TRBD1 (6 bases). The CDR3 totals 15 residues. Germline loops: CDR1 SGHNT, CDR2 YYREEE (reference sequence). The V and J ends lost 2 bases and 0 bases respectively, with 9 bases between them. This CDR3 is CASSLGGPSGNTIYF. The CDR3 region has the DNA TGTGCCAGCAGCTTAGGGGGACCCTCTGGAAACACCATATATTTT. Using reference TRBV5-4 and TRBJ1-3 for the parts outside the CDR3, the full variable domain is ETGVTQSPTHLIKTRGQQVTLRCSSQSGHNTVSWYQQALGQGPQFIFQYYREEENGRGNFPPRFSGLQFPNYSSELNVNALELDDSALYLCASSLGGPSGNTIYFGEGSWLTVV.

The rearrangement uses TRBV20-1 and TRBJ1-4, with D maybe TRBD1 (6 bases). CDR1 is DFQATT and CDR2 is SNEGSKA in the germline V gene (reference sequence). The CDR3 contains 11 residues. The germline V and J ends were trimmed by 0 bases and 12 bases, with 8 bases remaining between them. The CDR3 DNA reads TGCAGTGCTAGAGATAAGGGGGAACTGTTTTTT. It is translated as CSARDKGELFF.

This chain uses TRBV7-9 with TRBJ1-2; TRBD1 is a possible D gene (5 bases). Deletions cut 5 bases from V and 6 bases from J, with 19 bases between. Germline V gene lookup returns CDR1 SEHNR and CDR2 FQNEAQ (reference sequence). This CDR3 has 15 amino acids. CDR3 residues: CASSTEDTLGHGYTF. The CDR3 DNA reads TGTGCCAGCAGCACGGAGGACACCTTAGGACATGGCTACACCTTC.

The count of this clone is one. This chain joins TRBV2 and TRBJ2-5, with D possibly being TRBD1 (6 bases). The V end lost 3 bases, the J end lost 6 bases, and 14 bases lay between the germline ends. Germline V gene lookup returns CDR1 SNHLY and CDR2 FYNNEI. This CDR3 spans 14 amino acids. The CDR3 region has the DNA TGTGCCAGCAGTGAGTCCAGGGGTATGAAGACCCAGTACTTC. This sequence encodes CASSESRGMKTQYF.

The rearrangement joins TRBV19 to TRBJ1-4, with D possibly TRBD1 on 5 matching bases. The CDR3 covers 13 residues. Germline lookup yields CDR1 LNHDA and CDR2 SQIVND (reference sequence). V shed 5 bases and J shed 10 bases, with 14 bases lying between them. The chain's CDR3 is CASSLKGPGKLFF. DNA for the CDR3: TGTGCCAGTAGTTTGAAGGGGCCGGGAAAACTGTTTTTT.

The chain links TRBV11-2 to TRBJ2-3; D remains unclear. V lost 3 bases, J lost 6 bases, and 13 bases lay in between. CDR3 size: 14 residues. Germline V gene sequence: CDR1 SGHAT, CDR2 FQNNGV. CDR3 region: CASSFGRMTDTQYF. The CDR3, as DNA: TGTGCCAGCAGCTTTGGCAGGATGACTGATACGCAGTATTTT.

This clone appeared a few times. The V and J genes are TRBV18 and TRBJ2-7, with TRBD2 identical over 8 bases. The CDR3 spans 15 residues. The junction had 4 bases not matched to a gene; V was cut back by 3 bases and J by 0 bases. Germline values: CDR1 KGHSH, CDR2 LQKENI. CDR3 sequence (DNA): TGTGCCAGCTCACCTAGGAGCGGGAGCTCCTACGAGCAGTACTTC. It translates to CASSPRSGSSYEQYF. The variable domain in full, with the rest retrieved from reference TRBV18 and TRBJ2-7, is NAGVMQNPRHLVRRRGQEARLRCSPMKGHSHVYWYRQLPEEGLKFMVYLQKENIIDESGMPKERFSAEFPKEGPSILRIQQVVRGDSAAYFCASSPRSGSSYEQYFGPGTRLTVT.

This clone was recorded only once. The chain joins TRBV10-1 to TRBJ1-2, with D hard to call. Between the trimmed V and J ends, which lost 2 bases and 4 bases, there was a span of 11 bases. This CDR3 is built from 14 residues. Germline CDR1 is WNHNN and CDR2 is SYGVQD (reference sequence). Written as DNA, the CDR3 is TGCGCCAGCAGTGAGGGACCCAGTTCCTATGGCTACACCTTC. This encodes CASSEGPSSYGYTF.

The CDR3: CASSLQGRNTEAFF. Here the CDR3 DNA reads TGTGCCAGCAGTCTTCAGGGGCGGAACACTGAAGCTTTCTTT. The chain has TRBV6-5 and TRBJ1-1, with D maybe TRBD1 (6 bases). Germline V gene lookup returns CDR1 MNHEY and CDR2 SVGAGI. This CDR3 is 14 amino acids long. Trimming cost V 5 bases and J 1 base, with 11 bases left between them.

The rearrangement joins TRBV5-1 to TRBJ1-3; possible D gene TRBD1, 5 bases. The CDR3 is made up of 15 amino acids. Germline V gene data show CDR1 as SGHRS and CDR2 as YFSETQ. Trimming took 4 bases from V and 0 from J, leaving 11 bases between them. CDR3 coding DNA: TGCGCCAGCAGCCCGGGGGGGTTCTCTGGAAACACCATATATTTT. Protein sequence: CASSPGGFSGNTIYF.

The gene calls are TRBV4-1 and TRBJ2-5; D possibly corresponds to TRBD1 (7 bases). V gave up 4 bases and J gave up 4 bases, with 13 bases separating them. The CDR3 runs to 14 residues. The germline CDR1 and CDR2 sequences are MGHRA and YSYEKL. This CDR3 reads CASSRSRGAETQYF. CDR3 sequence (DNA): TGCGCCAGCAGCCGATCCAGGGGGGCAGAGACCCAGTACTTC.

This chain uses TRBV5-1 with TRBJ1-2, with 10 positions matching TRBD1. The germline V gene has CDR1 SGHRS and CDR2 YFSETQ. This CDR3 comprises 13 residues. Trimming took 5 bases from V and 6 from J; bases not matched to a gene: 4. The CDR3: CASSPDRGDGYTF. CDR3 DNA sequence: TGCGCCAGCAGTCCGGACAGGGGGGATGGCTACACCTTC.

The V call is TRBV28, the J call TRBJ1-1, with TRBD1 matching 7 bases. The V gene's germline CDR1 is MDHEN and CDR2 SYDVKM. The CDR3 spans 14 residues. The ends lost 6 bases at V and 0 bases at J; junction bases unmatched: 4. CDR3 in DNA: TGTGCCAGCAGGTCAGGGGGTATGAACACTGAAGCTTTCTTT. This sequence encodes CASRSGGMNTEAFF.

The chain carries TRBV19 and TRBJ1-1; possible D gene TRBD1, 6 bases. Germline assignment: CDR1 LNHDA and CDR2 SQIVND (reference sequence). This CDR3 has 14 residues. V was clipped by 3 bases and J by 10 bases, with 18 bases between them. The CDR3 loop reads CASSMGHQVRGAFF. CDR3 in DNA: TGTGCCAGTAGTATGGGACATCAGGTGAGAGGAGCTTTCTTT.